This TCR beta chain came from a study of cytomegalovirus exposure and HLA in healthy donors. Whole-study results and caveats: Later analysis showed most CMV-associated TCR beta chains appearing HLA-restricted. A list of 164 TCR beta chains associated with cytomegalovirus was given. It was reported in a later analysis that an Asian-associated ancestry cluster showed fewer N-insertions than the roughly 670-donor mean. A previous analysis found most TCR beta V segments productive roughly 90% or roughly 30% of the time.

Germline trimming cut 3 bases from V and 7 bases from J; bases unmatched to any gene: 0. Germline CDR1 is SGHVS and CDR2 is FQNEAQ. The CDR3 extends over 13 amino acids. On this clone itself: Its specificity is unknown.

With 60 Vbeta and 13 Jbeta primers, the PCR was carried out. Clones were sequenced by immunoSEQ multiplex PCR, and TCRdb holds only the in-frame ones, with some missing. The table records fewer than 250,000 clones, about four fifths of them present only once. Sequencing was done on a sample of PBMCs. The clonotype comes from a man aged 35 to 55 in good health and CMV-seropositive. The chain recombines TRBV7-8 with TRBJ2-2, with 9 bases lining up with TRBD2. This chain's CDR3 is CASSFSGSGELFF. The DNA of the CDR3 is TGTGCCAGCAGCTTTAGCGGGAGCGGGGAGCTGTTTTTT.